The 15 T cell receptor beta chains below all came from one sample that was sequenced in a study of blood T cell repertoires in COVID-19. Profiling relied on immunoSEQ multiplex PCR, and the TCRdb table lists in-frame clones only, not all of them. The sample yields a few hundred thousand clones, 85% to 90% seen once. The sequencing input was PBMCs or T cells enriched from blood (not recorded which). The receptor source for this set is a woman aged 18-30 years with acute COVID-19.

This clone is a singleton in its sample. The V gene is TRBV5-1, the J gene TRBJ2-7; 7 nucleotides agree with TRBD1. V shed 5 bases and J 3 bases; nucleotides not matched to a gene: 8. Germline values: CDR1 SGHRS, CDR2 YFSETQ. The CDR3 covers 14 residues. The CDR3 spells CASSRDSPFYEQYF. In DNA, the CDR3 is TGCGCCAGCAGTCGGGACAGCCCGTTCTACGAGCAGTACTTC.

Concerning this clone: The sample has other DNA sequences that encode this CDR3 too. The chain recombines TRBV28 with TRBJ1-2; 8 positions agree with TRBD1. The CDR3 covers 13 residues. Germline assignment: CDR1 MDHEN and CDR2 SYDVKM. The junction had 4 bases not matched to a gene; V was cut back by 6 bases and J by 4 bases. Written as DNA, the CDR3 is TGTGCCAGCAGCCCCACAGGGGGCTATGGCTACACCTTC. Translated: CASSPTGGYGYTF.

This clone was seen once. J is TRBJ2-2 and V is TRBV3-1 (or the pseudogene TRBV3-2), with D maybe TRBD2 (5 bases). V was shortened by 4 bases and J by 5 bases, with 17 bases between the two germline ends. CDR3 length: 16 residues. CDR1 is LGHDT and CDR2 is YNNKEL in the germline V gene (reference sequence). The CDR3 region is CASSPYSGGRTGELFF. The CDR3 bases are TGTGCCAGCAGCCCGTACAGCGGTGGTAGGACCGGGGAGCTGTTTTTT.

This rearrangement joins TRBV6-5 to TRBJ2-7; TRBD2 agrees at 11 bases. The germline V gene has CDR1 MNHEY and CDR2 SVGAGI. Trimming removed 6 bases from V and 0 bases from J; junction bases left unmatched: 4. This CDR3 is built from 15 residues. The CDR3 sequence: CASSLLAGASYEQYF. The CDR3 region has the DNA TGTGCCAGCAGCTTACTAGCGGGAGCCTCCTACGAGCAGTACTTC.

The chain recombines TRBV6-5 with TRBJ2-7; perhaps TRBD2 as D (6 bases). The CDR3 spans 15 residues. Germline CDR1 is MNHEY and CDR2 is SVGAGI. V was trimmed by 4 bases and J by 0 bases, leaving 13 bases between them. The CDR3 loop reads CASSSAGYDSYEQYF. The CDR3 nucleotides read TGTGCCAGCAGTTCTGCGGGATACGACTCCTACGAGCAGTACTTC.

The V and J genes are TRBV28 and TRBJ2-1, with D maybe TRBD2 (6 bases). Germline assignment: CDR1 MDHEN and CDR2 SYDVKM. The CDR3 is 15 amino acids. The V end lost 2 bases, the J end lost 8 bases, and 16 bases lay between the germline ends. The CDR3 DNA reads TGTGCCAGCAGTTTAGTTCAGGGAGGCATCGATGAGCAGTTCTTC. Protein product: CASSLVQGGIDEQFF.

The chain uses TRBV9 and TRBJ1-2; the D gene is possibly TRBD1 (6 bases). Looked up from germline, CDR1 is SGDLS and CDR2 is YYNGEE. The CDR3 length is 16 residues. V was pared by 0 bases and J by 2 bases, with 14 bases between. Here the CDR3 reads CASSVGAGAINYGYTF. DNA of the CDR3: TGTGCCAGCAGCGTAGGGGCAGGGGCGATAAACTATGGCTACACCTTC.

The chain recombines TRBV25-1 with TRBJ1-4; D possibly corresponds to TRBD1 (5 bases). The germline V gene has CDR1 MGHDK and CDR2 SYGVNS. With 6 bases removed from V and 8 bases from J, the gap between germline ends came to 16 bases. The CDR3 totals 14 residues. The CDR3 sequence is CASSESGAREKLFF. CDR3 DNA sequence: TGTGCCAGCAGCGAAAGTGGGGCCCGAGAAAAACTGTTTTTT.

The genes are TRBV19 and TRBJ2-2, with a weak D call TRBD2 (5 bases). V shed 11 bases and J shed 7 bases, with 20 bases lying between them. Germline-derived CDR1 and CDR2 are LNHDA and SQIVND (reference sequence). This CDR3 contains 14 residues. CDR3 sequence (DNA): TGTGCCGATCCGTTTGGGAGAGAGGTCGGGGAGCTGTTTTTT. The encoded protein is CADPFGREVGELFF.

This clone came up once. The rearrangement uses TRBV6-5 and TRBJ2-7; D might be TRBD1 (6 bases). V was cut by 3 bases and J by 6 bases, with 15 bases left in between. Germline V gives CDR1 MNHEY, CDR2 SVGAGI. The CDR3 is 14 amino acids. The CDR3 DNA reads TGTGCCAGCAGTTATACGACAGGACCGGGCGAGCAGTACTTC. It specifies CASSYTTGPGEQYF.

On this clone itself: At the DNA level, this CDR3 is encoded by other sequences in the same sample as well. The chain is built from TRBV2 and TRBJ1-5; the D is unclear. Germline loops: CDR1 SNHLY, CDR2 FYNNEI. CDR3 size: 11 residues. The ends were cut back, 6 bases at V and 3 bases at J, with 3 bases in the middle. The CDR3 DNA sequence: TGTGCCAGCAGCCTCAATCAGCCCCAGCATTTT. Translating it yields CASSLNQPQHF. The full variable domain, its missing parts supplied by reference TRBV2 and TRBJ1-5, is EPEVTQTPSHQVTQMGQEVILRCVPISNHLYFYWYRQILGQKVEFLVSFYNNEISEKSEIFDDQFSVERPDGSNFTLKIRSTKLEDSAMYFCASSLNQPQHFGDGTRLSIL.

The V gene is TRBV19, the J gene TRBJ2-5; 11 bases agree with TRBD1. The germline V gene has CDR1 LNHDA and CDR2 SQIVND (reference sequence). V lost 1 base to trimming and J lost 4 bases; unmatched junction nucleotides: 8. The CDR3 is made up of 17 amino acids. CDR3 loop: CASSIASDRGRGETQYF. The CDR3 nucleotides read TGTGCCAGTAGTATAGCTTCGGACAGGGGGCGCGGAGAGACCCAGTACTTC.

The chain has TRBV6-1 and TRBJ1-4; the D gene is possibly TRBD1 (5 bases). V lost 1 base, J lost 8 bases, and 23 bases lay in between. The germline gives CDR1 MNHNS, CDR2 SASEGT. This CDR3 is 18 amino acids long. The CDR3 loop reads CASSEDVGIQWGREKLFF. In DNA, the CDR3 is TGTGCCAGCAGTGAAGATGTCGGGATCCAATGGGGGAGGGAAAAACTGTTTTTT.

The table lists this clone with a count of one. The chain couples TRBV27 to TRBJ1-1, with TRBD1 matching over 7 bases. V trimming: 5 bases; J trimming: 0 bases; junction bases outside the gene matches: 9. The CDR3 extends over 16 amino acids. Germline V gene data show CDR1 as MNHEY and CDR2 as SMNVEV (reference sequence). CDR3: CASSPLTGTMNTEAFF. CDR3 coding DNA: TGTGCCAGCAGTCCCCTGACAGGGACGATGAACACTGAAGCTTTCTTT.

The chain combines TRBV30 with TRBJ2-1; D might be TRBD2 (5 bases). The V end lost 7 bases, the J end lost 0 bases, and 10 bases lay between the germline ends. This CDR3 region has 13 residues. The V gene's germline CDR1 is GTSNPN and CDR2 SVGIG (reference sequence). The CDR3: CAYDGGSYNEQFF. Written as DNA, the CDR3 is TGTGCCTATGACGGAGGCTCCTACAATGAGCAGTTCTTC. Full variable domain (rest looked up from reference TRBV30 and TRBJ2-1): SQTIHQWPATLVQPVGSPLSLECTVEGTSNPNLYWYRQAAGRGLQLLFYSVGIGQISSEVPQNLSASRPQDRQFILSSKKLLLSDSGFYLCAYDGGSYNEQFFGPGTRLTVL.